This T cell receptor (beta chain) emerged from a study of blood T cell repertoires in COVID-19. Study details: Italy, Spain and the United States were the sources of the convalescent and acute COVID-19 samples.

Participants were aged about 18 to 89 years, lived in 24 US areas, and enrolled virtually. CDR3 size: 11 residues. The germline V gene encodes CDR1 MNHEY and CDR2 SMNVEV (reference sequence). The germline V and J ends were trimmed by 5 bases and 7 bases, with 9 bases remaining between them. Authors' data handling: Amplified reference gene primers provided the basis for estimating nucleated cell counts. Measured with immunoSEQ multiplex PCR; TCRdb has only the in-frame clones, and not every one. V, J and clone size derive from that table, while D and trimming were established from the DNA sequence. Of fewer than 150,000 clones in the sample, 84% were seen once.

This sequence originates from a man aged 45-65 years in a cohort exposed to, infected with or recovered from COVID-19 (not recorded which). Sequencing input: PBMCs or T cells enriched from blood (not recorded which). The chain recombines TRBV27 with TRBJ2-7, with no clear D. CDR3 nucleotides: TGTGCCAGCAGTCTCGGTAAGGAGCAGTACTTC. It yields the protein CASSLGKEQYF.